Sequencing of this T cell receptor (beta chain) was carried out in a study of cytomegalovirus exposure and HLA in healthy donors. Regarding the study as a whole: Within a later analysis, the majority of CMV-associated TCR beta chains appeared HLA-restricted.

Primers included in the PCR were 60 Vbeta and 13 Jbeta primers. Method: immunoSEQ multiplex PCR; TCRdb's copy keeps in-frame clones and lacks some. The repertoire holds 100,000 to 120,000 clones, with around 80% as singletons. In regard to this clone: Its antigen is unknown.

The V gene's germline CDR1 is SGHRS and CDR2 YFSETQ. This CDR3 is 14 amino acids long. V lost 0 bases to trimming and J lost 3 bases, with 9 bases between them. This chain links TRBV5-1 with TRBJ1-1; D is possibly TRBD1 (5 bases). Specimen: PBMCs. This TCR came from a male donor in good health and CMV-seronegative. As DNA, the CDR3 is TGCGCCAGCAGCTTGGCAGGGTCGGACACTGAAGCTTTCTTT. Its translation is CASSLAGSDTEAFF.